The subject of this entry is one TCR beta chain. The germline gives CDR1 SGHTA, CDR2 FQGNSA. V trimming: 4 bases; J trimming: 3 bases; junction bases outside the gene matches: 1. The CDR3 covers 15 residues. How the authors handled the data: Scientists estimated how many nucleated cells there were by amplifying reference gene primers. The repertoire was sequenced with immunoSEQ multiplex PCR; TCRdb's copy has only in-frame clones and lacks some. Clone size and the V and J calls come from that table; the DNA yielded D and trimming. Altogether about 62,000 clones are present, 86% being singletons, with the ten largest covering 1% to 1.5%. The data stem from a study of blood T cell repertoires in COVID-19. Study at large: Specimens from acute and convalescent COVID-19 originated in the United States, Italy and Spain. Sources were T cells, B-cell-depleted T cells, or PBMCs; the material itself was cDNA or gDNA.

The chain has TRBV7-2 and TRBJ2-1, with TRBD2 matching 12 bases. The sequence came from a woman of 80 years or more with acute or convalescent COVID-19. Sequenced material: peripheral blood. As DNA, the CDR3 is TGTGCCAGCAGCTCACTAGCGGGGGGCTACAATGAGCAGTTCTTC. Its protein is CASSSLAGGYNEQFF.